The source of this TCR beta chain is a study of shared clonotypes between healthy human individuals. Regarding this clone: Other DNA sequences of this sample code for an identical CDR3.

V lost 0 bases and J 5 bases, leaving 9 bases between the germline ends. Germline values: CDR1 SGHRS, CDR2 YFSETQ. The CDR3 extends over 14 amino acids. Deep-level assay runs were performed. Sequenced by immunoSEQ multiplex PCR; TCRdb stores in-frame clones only, minus some. The table includes 2 million to 2.5 million clones, more than 85% detected once. This sequence joins TRBV5-1 and TRBJ2-1; D may be TRBD2 (5 bases). The sequence was obtained from a man between 18 and 29 years old in good health. Some clones in this sample may be carry-over from other donors' samples. The sequencing sample was made of naive CD4+ T cells from PBMCs. Stated subset: CD45RA+ positively selected. The DNA of the CDR3 is TGCGCCAGCAGCTTGGGACTATCCAACAATGAGCAGTTCTTC. The encoded protein is CASSLGLSNNEQFF.